A selection of T cell receptor beta chains follows, all from one sample in a study of blood T cell repertoires in COVID-19. The table came from immunoSEQ multiplex PCR; TCRdb's copy has only in-frame clones and leaves some out. The sample has about 140,000 clones, almost 90% seen once. The specimen sequenced was peripheral blood. These receptors came from a middle-aged man with active or convalescent COVID-19. Both conserved end residues are part of each CDR3. Fields, in order: J gene, clone size, D gene, V gene, CDR3 DNA, CDR3 protein. D genes are given only for firm matches. Some rows have no size entry. The others give once, few or many, or a class for an expanded clone.

j_call: TRBJ1-6
clone_size: few
d_call: NA
v_call: TRBV6-1
cdr3_nt: TGTGCCAGCAGTGAAGCGGGGCAGCAATATAATTCACCCCTCCACTTT
cdr3_aa: CASSEAGQQYNSPLHF

j_call: TRBJ2-7
clone_size: NA
d_call: TRBD2
v_call: TRBV3-1/TRBV3-2
cdr3_nt: TGTGCCAGCAGCCCTGGTAGCGGGAGGAACTACGAGCAGTACTTC
cdr3_aa: CASSPGSGRNYEQYF

j_call: TRBJ2-3
clone_size: NA
d_call: TRBD2
v_call: TRBV7-2
cdr3_nt: TGTGCCAGCAGCTTCCTGGGAGGGAGCACAGATACGCAGTATTTT
cdr3_aa: CASSFLGGSTDTQYF

j_call: TRBJ1-1
clone_size: few
d_call: NA
v_call: TRBV4-2
cdr3_nt: TGTGCCAGCAGCCAAGACAGGTATATGAACACTGAAGCTTTCTTT
cdr3_aa: CASSQDRYMNTEAFF

j_call: TRBJ1-5
clone_size: NA
d_call: NA
v_call: TRBV24-1
cdr3_nt: TGTGCCACCAGTGATTTTGAGTCAATGCCCCAGCATTTT
cdr3_aa: CATSDFESMPQHF

j_call: TRBJ2-4
clone_size: NA
d_call: TRBD2
v_call: TRBV27
cdr3_nt: TGTGCCAGCAGTTCCTATTTGACTAGCGGGAGAGCCAAAAACATTCAGTACTTC
cdr3_aa: CASSSYLTSGRAKNIQYF

j_call: TRBJ2-3
clone_size: NA
d_call: NA
v_call: TRBV7-3
cdr3_nt: TGTGCCAGCAGCTTAACGTCTAAGGGGGATACGCAGTATTTT
cdr3_aa: CASSLTSKGDTQYF

j_call: TRBJ2-6
clone_size: NA
d_call: NA
v_call: TRBV28
cdr3_nt: TGTGCCAGCAGTTACACCCCGGGGGTTGGGGCCAACGTCCTGACTTTC
cdr3_aa: CASSYTPGVGANVLTF

j_call: TRBJ1-1
clone_size: NA
d_call: TRBD1
v_call: TRBV7-2
cdr3_nt: TGTGCCAGCAGCTCTAGAGGAGACAGGGGGCAACTTAACACTGAAGCTTTCTTT
cdr3_aa: CASSSRGDRGQLNTEAFF

j_call: TRBJ2-7
clone_size: NA
d_call: TRBD2
v_call: TRBV6-5
cdr3_nt: TGTGCCAGCAGTCCTCGGGGGGGTGGGTACGAGCAGTACTTC
cdr3_aa: CASSPRGGGYEQYF

j_call: TRBJ1-4
clone_size: NA
d_call: NA
v_call: TRBV2
cdr3_nt: TGTGCCAGCAGTGAACGCGGGGTTAATGAAAAACTGTTTTTT
cdr3_aa: CASSERGVNEKLFF

j_call: TRBJ1-1
clone_size: NA
d_call: NA
v_call: TRBV18
cdr3_nt: TGTGCCAGCTCACCTCAGGGGAACACTGAAGCTTTCTTT
cdr3_aa: CASSPQGNTEAFF

j_call: TRBJ2-1
clone_size: once
d_call: TRBD1
v_call: TRBV11-2
cdr3_nt: TGTGCCAGCAGCTCATCCGGGACAGGGAGTTACAATGAGCAGTTCTTC
cdr3_aa: CASSSSGTGSYNEQFF

j_call: TRBJ2-7
clone_size: once
d_call: TRBD2
v_call: TRBV28
cdr3_nt: TGTGCCAGCTGTGCGGGAGGGGGCGAGCAGTACTTC
cdr3_aa: CASCAGGGEQYF

j_call: TRBJ2-7
clone_size: once
d_call: TRBD1
v_call: TRBV19
cdr3_nt: TGTGCCAGTAGGGGGACAGTCGGATACGAGCAGTACTTC
cdr3_aa: CASRGTVGYEQYF

j_call: TRBJ1-5
clone_size: NA
d_call: TRBD1
v_call: TRBV5-4
cdr3_nt: TGTGCCAGCAGCTTGCAGGGGGTAAATCAGCCCCAGCATTTT
cdr3_aa: CASSLQGVNQPQHF

j_call: TRBJ2-5
clone_size: NA
d_call: NA
v_call: TRBV24-1
cdr3_nt: TGTGCCACCAGTGACTCCCGTCAGACCCAGTACTTC
cdr3_aa: CATSDSRQTQYF

j_call: TRBJ2-3
clone_size: NA
d_call: TRBD2
v_call: TRBV6-2/TRBV6-3
cdr3_nt: TGTGCCAGCAGTTACTCCTCTAGCGGGAGACTCTCGAGGCCCACAGATACGCAGTATTTT
cdr3_aa: CASSYSSSGRLSRPTDTQYF

j_call: TRBJ2-1
clone_size: NA
d_call: TRBD1
v_call: TRBV7-3
cdr3_nt: TGTGCCAGCAGCCGGGACAGGGGTGGCAATGAGCAGTTCTTC
cdr3_aa: CASSRDRGGNEQFF

j_call: TRBJ1-1
clone_size: NA
d_call: NA
v_call: TRBV19
cdr3_nt: TGTGCCAGTAGCTGGGTTGGGGGGTTTGAAGCTTTCTTT
cdr3_aa: CASSWVGGFEAFF

j_call: TRBJ2-1
clone_size: NA
d_call: TRBD1
v_call: TRBV6-5
cdr3_nt: TGTGCCAGCAGTCGGGACAGCTCCTACAATGAGCAGTTCTTC
cdr3_aa: CASSRDSSYNEQFF

j_call: TRBJ2-1
clone_size: NA
d_call: TRBD2
v_call: TRBV6-5
cdr3_nt: TGTGCCAGCCGACCTACCGGGAGGAATGAGCAGTTCTTC
cdr3_aa: CASRPTGRNEQFF

j_call: TRBJ1-3
clone_size: NA
d_call: NA
v_call: TRBV7-2
cdr3_nt: TGTGCCAGCAGCACCCTAGGGGTGGGAAACACCATATATTTT
cdr3_aa: CASSTLGVGNTIYF

j_call: TRBJ2-4
clone_size: NA
d_call: TRBD2
v_call: TRBV6-5
cdr3_nt: TGTGCCAGCAGCTGGGGGGGGGCCAAAAACATTCAGTACTTC
cdr3_aa: CASSWGGAKNIQYF

j_call: TRBJ1-6
clone_size: NA
d_call: NA
v_call: TRBV19
cdr3_nt: TGTGCCAGTAGTCCCCGGGGGGGGATCGGTAATTCACCCCTCCACTTT
cdr3_aa: CASSPRGGIGNSPLHF

j_call: TRBJ2-1
clone_size: few
d_call: TRBD2
v_call: TRBV10-3
cdr3_nt: TGTGCCACGGAGCGGGATACGGGCAATGAGCAGTTCTTC
cdr3_aa: CATERDTGNEQFF

j_call: TRBJ2-5
clone_size: NA
d_call: NA
v_call: TRBV25-1
cdr3_nt: TGTGCCAGCAGTGAACAGGGCAGACAAGAGACCCAGTACTTC
cdr3_aa: CASSEQGRQETQYF

j_call: TRBJ1-5
clone_size: NA
d_call: NA
v_call: TRBV28
cdr3_nt: TGTGCCAGCAGTCGTGGGGAGGGGGTATATCAGCCCCAGCATTTT
cdr3_aa: CASSRGEGVYQPQHF

j_call: TRBJ2-1
clone_size: NA
d_call: TRBD1
v_call: TRBV6-5
cdr3_nt: TGTGCCAGCAGTATAACAGGGGGGGAGCAGTTCTTC
cdr3_aa: CASSITGGEQFF

j_call: TRBJ2-2
clone_size: once
d_call: NA
v_call: TRBV7-8
cdr3_nt: TGTGCCAGCAGCTTAGGCCGGCAGGGATGGACCGGGGAGCTGTTTTTT
cdr3_aa: CASSLGRQGWTGELFF

j_call: TRBJ2-7
clone_size: NA
d_call: TRBD2
v_call: TRBV5-6
cdr3_nt: TGTGCCAGCAGCACCGGGACTAGCGGCGAGCAGTACTTC
cdr3_aa: CASSTGTSGEQYF

j_call: TRBJ2-7
clone_size: NA
d_call: NA
v_call: TRBV3-1/TRBV3-2
cdr3_nt: TGTGCCAGCAGCCAGGGAGATATCTACGAGCAGTACTTC
cdr3_aa: CASSQGDIYEQYF

j_call: TRBJ2-1
clone_size: NA
d_call: TRBD2
v_call: TRBV11-3
cdr3_nt: TGTGCCAGCAGCTTAGTAGGTAGCGGGAGCGCCAATGAGCAGTTCTTC
cdr3_aa: CASSLVGSGSANEQFF

j_call: TRBJ1-2
clone_size: NA
d_call: NA
v_call: TRBV7-9
cdr3_nt: TGTGCCAGCAGCCCCCCGACAAACTATGGCTACACCTTC
cdr3_aa: CASSPPTNYGYTF

j_call: TRBJ1-5
clone_size: NA
d_call: TRBD1
v_call: TRBV28
cdr3_nt: TGTGCCAGCAGTTCTGGACAGGGGCATCAGCCCCAGCATTTT
cdr3_aa: CASSSGQGHQPQHF

j_call: TRBJ2-2
clone_size: NA
d_call: TRBD2
v_call: TRBV27
cdr3_nt: TGTGCCAGCAGTTTACGATTAGCGGGAGGGCGCACCGGGGAGCTGTTTTTT
cdr3_aa: CASSLRLAGGRTGELFF

j_call: TRBJ2-2
clone_size: NA
d_call: NA
v_call: TRBV10-1
cdr3_nt: TGCGCCAGCACACATGGAGGAACCGGGGAGCTGTTTTTT
cdr3_aa: CASTHGGTGELFF

j_call: TRBJ2-7
clone_size: NA
d_call: TRBD1
v_call: TRBV5-4
cdr3_nt: TGTGCCAGCAGCTTGTCACAGGGGGTAACCTACGAGCAGTACTTC
cdr3_aa: CASSLSQGVTYEQYF

j_call: TRBJ2-1
clone_size: NA
d_call: TRBD2
v_call: TRBV5-1
cdr3_nt: TGCGCCAGCAGCTTCATGGCAGCGGGAGGGCAGGGTGAGCAGTTCTTC
cdr3_aa: CASSFMAAGGQGEQFF

j_call: TRBJ1-1
clone_size: few
d_call: NA
v_call: TRBV3-1/TRBV3-2
cdr3_nt: TGTGCCAGCAGCCAAGTGGCGGGGGCTGAAGCTTTCTTT
cdr3_aa: CASSQVAGAEAFF

j_call: TRBJ2-3
clone_size: NA
d_call: TRBD2
v_call: TRBV15
cdr3_nt: TGTGCCACCAGCAGCCCCGGGGGGGTGGTGGGAAGCACAGATACGCAGTATTTT
cdr3_aa: CATSSPGGVVGSTDTQYF

j_call: TRBJ2-7
clone_size: once
d_call: TRBD2
v_call: TRBV29-1
cdr3_nt: TGCAGCGTCCTGACTAGCGGGAGCGCCGACGAGCAGTACTTC
cdr3_aa: CSVLTSGSADEQYF

j_call: TRBJ2-7
clone_size: NA
d_call: NA
v_call: TRBV25-1
cdr3_nt: TGTGCCAGCAGTGAATCGGACTTCGGGCCCTACGAGCAGTACTTC
cdr3_aa: CASSESDFGPYEQYF

j_call: TRBJ2-5
clone_size: NA
d_call: TRBD1
v_call: TRBV5-1
cdr3_nt: TGCGCCAGCAGCCTGCGACAGGGTATGGAGACCCAGTACTTC
cdr3_aa: CASSLRQGMETQYF

j_call: TRBJ2-1
clone_size: NA
d_call: TRBD2
v_call: TRBV6-2/TRBV6-3
cdr3_nt: TGTGCCAGCAGTTACACGGGACTAGCGGGTTACAATGAGCAGTTCTTC
cdr3_aa: CASSYTGLAGYNEQFF

j_call: TRBJ1-1
clone_size: NA
d_call: NA
v_call: TRBV19
cdr3_nt: TGTGCCAGTAGTATAGCGGGGAGTCTGAACACTGAAGCTTTCTTT
cdr3_aa: CASSIAGSLNTEAFF

j_call: TRBJ1-4
clone_size: NA
d_call: TRBD1
v_call: TRBV6-1
cdr3_nt: TGTGCCAGCAGTGCACGACAGGGGAGCGGAACTAATGAAAAACTGTTTTTT
cdr3_aa: CASSARQGSGTNEKLFF

j_call: TRBJ2-1
clone_size: NA
d_call: TRBD1
v_call: TRBV19
cdr3_nt: TGTGCCAGTAGTAATGGACAGGGGGCGCCCAATGAGCAGTTCTTC
cdr3_aa: CASSNGQGAPNEQFF

j_call: TRBJ2-7
clone_size: NA
d_call: TRBD1
v_call: TRBV29-1
cdr3_nt: TGCAGCGCGACTAGACAGGGGGCTGAGCAGTACTTC
cdr3_aa: CSATRQGAEQYF

j_call: TRBJ2-1
clone_size: NA
d_call: TRBD1
v_call: TRBV7-8
cdr3_nt: TGTGCCAGCAGCTTCACTTCCCGGGACAGGGAGGGTGAGCAGTTCTTC
cdr3_aa: CASSFTSRDREGEQFF

j_call: TRBJ2-7
clone_size: NA
d_call: TRBD1
v_call: TRBV12-3/TRBV12-4
cdr3_nt: TGTGCCAGCGGGCAGGGGGCTTACGAGCAGTACTTC
cdr3_aa: CASGQGAYEQYF

j_call: TRBJ2-7
clone_size: once
d_call: TRBD2
v_call: TRBV10-1
cdr3_nt: TGCGCCAGCCCCGGTCCGCCTAGGACTAGCGGGAGCTACGAGCAGTACTTC
cdr3_aa: CASPGPPRTSGSYEQYF

j_call: TRBJ1-1
clone_size: NA
d_call: TRBD1
v_call: TRBV14
cdr3_nt: TGTGCCAGCAGCCAAGGACAGGGCACTGAAGCTTTCTTT
cdr3_aa: CASSQGQGTEAFF

j_call: TRBJ2-1
clone_size: NA
d_call: NA
v_call: TRBV18
cdr3_nt: TGTGCCAGCTCACCACGAAGCAGGGCCAATGAGCAGTTCTTC
cdr3_aa: CASSPRSRANEQFF

j_call: TRBJ2-7
clone_size: NA
d_call: NA
v_call: TRBV12-3/TRBV12-4
cdr3_nt: TGTGCCAGCAGTTTAGCGCTCCACCTAGAGCAGTACTTC
cdr3_aa: CASSLALHLEQYF

j_call: TRBJ2-3
clone_size: NA
d_call: TRBD2
v_call: TRBV7-3
cdr3_nt: TGTGCCAGCAGCCACGGGGGTAGCGGGAGTGCAGATACGCAGTATTTT
cdr3_aa: CASSHGGSGSADTQYF

j_call: TRBJ1-2
clone_size: NA
d_call: NA
v_call: TRBV3-1/TRBV3-2
cdr3_nt: TGTGCCAGCAGCCAAGATCGAGCAGGAATCTATGGCTACACCTTC
cdr3_aa: CASSQDRAGIYGYTF

j_call: TRBJ2-3
clone_size: NA
d_call: TRBD2
v_call: TRBV2
cdr3_nt: TGTGCCAGCAGTGAAGCAGGGGGGGCTAGCGGGAGCACAGATACGCAGTATTTT
cdr3_aa: CASSEAGGASGSTDTQYF

j_call: TRBJ2-7
clone_size: NA
d_call: NA
v_call: TRBV6-5
cdr3_nt: TGTGCCAGCACCATCTTTCGGACGGGGGTCTACGAGCAGTACTTC
cdr3_aa: CASTIFRTGVYEQYF

j_call: TRBJ2-5
clone_size: NA
d_call: TRBD2
v_call: TRBV5-1
cdr3_nt: TGCGCCAGCAGCGGAGGGACTAGCGCCGAAGGGGGAGAGACCCAGTACTTC
cdr3_aa: CASSGGTSAEGGETQYF